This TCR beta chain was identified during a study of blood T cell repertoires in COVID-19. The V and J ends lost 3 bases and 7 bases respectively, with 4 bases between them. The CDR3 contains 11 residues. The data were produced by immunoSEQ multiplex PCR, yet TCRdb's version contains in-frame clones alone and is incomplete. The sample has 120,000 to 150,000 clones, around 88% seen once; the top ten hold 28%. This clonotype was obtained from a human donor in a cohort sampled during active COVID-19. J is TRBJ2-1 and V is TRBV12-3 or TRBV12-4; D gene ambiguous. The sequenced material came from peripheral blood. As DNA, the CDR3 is TGTGCCAGCAGTTTTTCAAATGAGCAGTTCTTC. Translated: CASSFSNEQFF.